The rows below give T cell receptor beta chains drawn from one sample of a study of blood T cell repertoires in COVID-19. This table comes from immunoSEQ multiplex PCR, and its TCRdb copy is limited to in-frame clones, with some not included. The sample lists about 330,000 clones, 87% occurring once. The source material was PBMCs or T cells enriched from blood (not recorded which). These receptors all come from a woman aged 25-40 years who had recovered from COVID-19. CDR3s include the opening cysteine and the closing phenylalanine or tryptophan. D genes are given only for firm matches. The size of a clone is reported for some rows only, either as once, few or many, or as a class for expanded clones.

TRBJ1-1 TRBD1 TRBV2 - TGTGCCACCGGGACAGAGATGCACACTGAAGCTTTCTTT CATGTEMHTEAFF
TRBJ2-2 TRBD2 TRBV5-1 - TGCGCCAGCAGCTTGGTGCGGGGGGCTAATGGGGAGCTGTTTTTT CASSLVRGANGELFF
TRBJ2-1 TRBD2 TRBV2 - TGTGCCAGCAGCGAGTTAGCGGGGCTCTACAATGAGCAGTTCTTC CASSELAGLYNEQFF
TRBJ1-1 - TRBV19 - TGTGCCAGTAGTCCACAGGGCCTTAACACTGAAGCTTTCTTT CASSPQGLNTEAFF
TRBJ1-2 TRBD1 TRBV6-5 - TGTGCCAGCAGTACCCCGGGACAGGGGAGAAATGGCTACACCTTC CASSTPGQGRNGYTF
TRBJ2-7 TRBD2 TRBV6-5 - TGTGCCAGCAGCCGGGGGGGCAGGCCGTACGAGCAGTACTTC CASSRGGRPYEQYF
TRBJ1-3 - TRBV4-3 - TGCGCCAGCAGCCAAGATTGGCGGCAGATAGGAAACACCATATATTTT CASSQDWRQIGNTIYF
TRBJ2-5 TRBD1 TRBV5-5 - TGTGCCAGCAGCTTGTACAGGGGGGTGGAGACCCAGTACTTC CASSLYRGVETQYF
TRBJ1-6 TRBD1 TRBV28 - TGTGCCAGCAGCTCCCCCGGGACAGGGGATGGTTCACCCCTCCACTTT CASSSPGTGDGSPLHF
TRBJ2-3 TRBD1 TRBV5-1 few TGCGCCAGCAGCTTGGGACAGGGTGTAATATCAGATACGCAGTATTTT CASSLGQGVISDTQYF
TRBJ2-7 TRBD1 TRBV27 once TGTGCCACCTCGGGACAGGGGAGCTACGAGCAGTACTTC CATSGQGSYEQYF
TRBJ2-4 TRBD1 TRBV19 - TGTGCCAGTAGTCCAGGAGCCCCATGGGTGGCAGGGGGAACCAAAAACATTCAGTACTTC CASSPGAPWVAGGTKNIQYF
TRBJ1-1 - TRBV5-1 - TGCGCCAGCAGCACCCGATCAGGGACTGGCGCTGAAGCTTTCTTT CASSTRSGTGAEAFF
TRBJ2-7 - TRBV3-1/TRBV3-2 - TGTGCCAGCAGCCAAGGGGGTGAGGGCTCCTACGAGCAGTACTTC CASSQGGEGSYEQYF
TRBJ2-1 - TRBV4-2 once TGTGCCAGCAGCCCCCTTAGCCGTGCTACCGGCGACAATGAGCAGTTCTTC CASSPLSRATGDNEQFF
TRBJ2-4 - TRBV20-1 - TGCAGTGCTAGTCCCAACAGGGCCCCAAACATTCAGTACTTC CSASPNRAPNIQYF
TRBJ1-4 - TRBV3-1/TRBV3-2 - TGTGCCAGCAGCCAAGATGCAGAGACAGCGTTAGGGAAACTGTTTTTT CASSQDAETALGKLFF
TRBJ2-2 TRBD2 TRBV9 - TGTGCCAGCAGCGTAGCTTGGAGAGGGACTAGTCGGGCCGGGGAGCTGTTTTTT CASSVAWRGTSRAGELFF
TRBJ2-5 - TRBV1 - TGCACCAGCAGCAAAGAGACCCGGTGCGACAGACACCAAGAGACCCAGTACTTC CTSSKETRCDRHQETQYF
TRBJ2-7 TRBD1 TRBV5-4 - TGTGCCAGCAGAACGGGACAGGGTCGCGAGCAGTACTTC CASRTGQGREQYF
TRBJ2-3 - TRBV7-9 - TGTGCCAGCAGGGAAACAGGAAGCACAGATACGCAGTATTTT CASRETGSTDTQYF
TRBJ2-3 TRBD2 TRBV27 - TGTGCCAGCAGTTTTGGGCTAGCGGGGGCAAGGGATACGCAGTATTTT CASSFGLAGARDTQYF
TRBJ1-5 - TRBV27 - TGTGCCAGCTGGCAGGGGATGAATCAGCCCCAGCATTTT CASWQGMNQPQHF
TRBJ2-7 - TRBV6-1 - TGTGCCAGCAGTGAAGCGTTGTTGGACAGACCCTACGAGCAGTACTTC CASSEALLDRPYEQYF
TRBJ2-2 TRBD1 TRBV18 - TGTGCCAGCTCACCGGGACAGGGGAACACCGGGGAGCTGTTTTTT CASSPGQGNTGELFF
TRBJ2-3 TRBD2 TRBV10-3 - TGTGCCATCAGTGAGTCGACTCGGGCGGGGGGGCTCTCAGATACGCAGTATTTT CAISESTRAGGLSDTQYF